The T cell receptor beta chain under discussion was sequenced for a study of T cell responses to AZD1222 COVID-19 vaccine. Regarding the study as a whole: Among vaccine-associated CD4 TCRs, coverage spanned spike, with dominance at 160-218 and 743-854. The donors showed a predominance of white British ancestry and of females, with possible underestimation of clonal diversity. The reported proportion of spike-specific TCRs targeting unmutated variant regions was nearly half.

Details on this clone: As yet, its antigen is unknown.

Produced via immunoSEQ multiplex PCR; TCRdb's table is partial and in-frame only. The table has approximately 200,000 clones, about nine tenths seen once. Per the germline V gene, CDR1 is WNHNN and CDR2 is SYGVQD (reference sequence). V lost 3 bases and J lost 1, with 6 bases in between. CDR3 size: 13 residues. The origin of this receptor is an adult who received the AZD1222 COVID-19 vaccine. The gene calls are TRBV10-1 and TRBJ2-5; either TRBD1 or TRBD2 may supply D (5 bases each). The sequencing here drew on peripheral blood, taken 28 days after the second AZD1222 dose. Here the CDR3 DNA reads TGCGCCAGCAGTGATGGGGGCCAAGAGACCCAGTACTTC. It translates to CASSDGGQETQYF.